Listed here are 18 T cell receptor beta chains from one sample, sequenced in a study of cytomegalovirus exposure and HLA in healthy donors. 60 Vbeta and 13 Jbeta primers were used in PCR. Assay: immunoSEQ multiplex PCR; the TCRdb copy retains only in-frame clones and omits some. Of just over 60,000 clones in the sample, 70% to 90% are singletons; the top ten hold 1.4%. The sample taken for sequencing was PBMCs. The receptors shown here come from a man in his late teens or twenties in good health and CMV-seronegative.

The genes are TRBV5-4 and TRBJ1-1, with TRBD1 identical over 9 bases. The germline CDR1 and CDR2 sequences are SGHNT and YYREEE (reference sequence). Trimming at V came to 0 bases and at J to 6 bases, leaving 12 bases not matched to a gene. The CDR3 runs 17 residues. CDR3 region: CASSLVGQGLRTPEAFF. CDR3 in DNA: TGTGCCAGCAGCTTGGTGGGACAGGGTTTAAGGACCCCTGAAGCTTTCTTT.

CDR3 nucleotide sequence: TGTGCCAGCAGGGCAGGGGTCTACGAGCAGTACTTC. Amino acid sequence: CASRAGVYEQYF. The chain employs TRBV28 and TRBJ2-7, with D perhaps TRBD1 (6 bases). This CDR3 comprises 12 residues. Trimming took 6 bases from V and 3 from J, leaving 9 bases between them. Germline CDR1 and CDR2: MDHEN and SYDVKM.

The CDR3 DNA is TGTGCCAGCAGCTCCCCACTGCGGGGGCCCCGCTCCTACGAGCAGTACTTC. Protein product: CASSSPLRGPRSYEQYF. The rearrangement links TRBV5-4 to TRBJ2-7, with a tentative D call TRBD2 (7 bases). The germline V and J ends were trimmed by 3 bases and 0 bases, with 19 bases remaining between them. Per the germline V gene, CDR1 is SGHNT and CDR2 is YYREEE (reference sequence). This CDR3 is built from 17 residues.

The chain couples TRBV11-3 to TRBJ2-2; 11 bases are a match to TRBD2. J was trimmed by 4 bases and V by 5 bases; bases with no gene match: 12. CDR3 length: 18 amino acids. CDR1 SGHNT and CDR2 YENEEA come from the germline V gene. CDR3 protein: CASSRALAGGGGTGELFF. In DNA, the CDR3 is TGTGCCAGCAGCCGCGCCCTAGCGGGGGGCGGGGGCACCGGGGAGCTGTTTTTT.

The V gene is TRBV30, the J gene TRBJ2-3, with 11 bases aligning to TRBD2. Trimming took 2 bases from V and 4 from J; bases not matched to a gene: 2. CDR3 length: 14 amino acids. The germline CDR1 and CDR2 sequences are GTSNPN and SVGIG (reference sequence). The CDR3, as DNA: TGTGCCTGGAGTACTAGCGGGGGCTCAGATACGCAGTATTTT. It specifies CAWSTSGGSDTQYF.

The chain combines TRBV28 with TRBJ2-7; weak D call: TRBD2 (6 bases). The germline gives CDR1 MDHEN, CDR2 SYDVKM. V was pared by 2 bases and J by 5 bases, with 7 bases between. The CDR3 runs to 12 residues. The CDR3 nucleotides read TGTGCCAGCAGTTTAGGAGGGAACGAGCAGTACTTC. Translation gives CASSLGGNEQYF.

The DNA for the CDR3 is TGTGCCAGCAGCCATGTAACAGGGGGCGGAATAAGTGAAAAACTGTTTTTT. Translated, it gives CASSHVTGGGISEKLFF. This chain connects TRBV14 to TRBJ1-4, with 9 bases that match TRBD1. CDR3 length: 17 residues. J lost 7 bases, V lost 3 bases, and 12 bases had no gene match. Germline V CDR1 and CDR2: SGHDN, FVKESK.

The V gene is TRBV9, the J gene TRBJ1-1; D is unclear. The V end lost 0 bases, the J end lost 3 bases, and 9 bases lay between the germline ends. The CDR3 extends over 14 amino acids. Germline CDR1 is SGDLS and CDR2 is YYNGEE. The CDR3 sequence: CASSVVPGDTEAFF. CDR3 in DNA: TGTGCCAGCAGCGTAGTGCCCGGGGACACTGAAGCTTTCTTT. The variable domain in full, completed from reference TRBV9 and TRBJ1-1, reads DSGVTQTPKHLITATGQRVTLRCSPRSGDLSVYWYQQSLDQGLQFLIQYYNGEERAKGNILERFSAQQFPDLHSELNLSSLELGDSALYFCASSVVPGDTEAFFGQGTRLTVV.

Here the CDR3 DNA reads TGCGCCAGCAGTGAGACCGGGACAGGGAGGGGCTACACCTTC. Its translation is CASSETGTGRGYTF. The gene calls are TRBV10-2 and TRBJ1-2; 9 nucleotides line up with TRBD1. The CDR3 runs 14 residues. In germline, CDR1 is WSHSY, CDR2 SAAADI. Trimming took 2 bases from V and 8 from J; bases not matched to a gene: 6.

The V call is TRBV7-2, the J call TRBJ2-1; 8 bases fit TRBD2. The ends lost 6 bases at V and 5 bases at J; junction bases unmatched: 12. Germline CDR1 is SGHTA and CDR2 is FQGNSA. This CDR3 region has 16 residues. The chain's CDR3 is CASSWTGGPSHNEQFF. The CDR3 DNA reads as TGTGCCAGCAGTTGGACGGGGGGGCCTTCCCACAATGAGCAGTTCTTC.

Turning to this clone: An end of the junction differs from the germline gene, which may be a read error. The CDR3, as DNA: TGTGCCAGCAGCCGGCAGGGTAACACTGGAGCTTTCTTT. This sequence encodes CASSRQGNTGAFF. V is TRBV25-1 and J is TRBJ1-1, with D tentatively TRBD1 (5 bases). The germline CDR1 and CDR2 sequences are MGHDK and SYGVNS. CDR3 length: 13 residues.

CDR3 sequence (DNA): TGTGCCAGCAGCGTAGCCGGGACAGGGGGAGGTGAGCAGTTCTTC. The encoded protein is CASSVAGTGGGEQFF. V and J are TRBV9 and TRBJ2-1; 11 nucleotides agree with TRBD1. The CDR3 loop spans 15 amino acids. Germline assignment: CDR1 SGDLS and CDR2 YYNGEE. The J segment lost 9 bases and the V segment lost 0 bases, leaving 5 bases of the junction unmatched. The whole variable domain, filled in from reference TRBV9 and TRBJ2-1, reads DSGVTQTPKHLITATGQRVTLRCSPRSGDLSVYWYQQSLDQGLQFLIQYYNGEERAKGNILERFSAQQFPDLHSELNLSSLELGDSALYFCASSVAGTGGGEQFFGPGTRLTVL.

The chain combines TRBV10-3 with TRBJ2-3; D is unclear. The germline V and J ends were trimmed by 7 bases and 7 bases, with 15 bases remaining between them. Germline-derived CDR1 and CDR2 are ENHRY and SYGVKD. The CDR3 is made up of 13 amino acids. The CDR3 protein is CAIMGQPQYTQYF. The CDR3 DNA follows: TGTGCCATCATGGGCCAGCCTCAATATACGCAGTATTTT.

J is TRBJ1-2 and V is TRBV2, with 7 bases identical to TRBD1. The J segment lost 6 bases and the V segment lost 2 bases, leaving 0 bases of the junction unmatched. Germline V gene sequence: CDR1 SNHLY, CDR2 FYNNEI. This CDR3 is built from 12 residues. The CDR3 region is CASSEQGDGYTF. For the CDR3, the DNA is TGTGCCAGCAGTGAACAGGGGGATGGCTACACCTTC. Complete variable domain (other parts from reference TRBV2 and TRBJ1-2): EPEVTQTPSHQVTQMGQEVILRCVPISNHLYFYWYRQILGQKVEFLVSFYNNEISEKSEIFDDQFSVERPDGSNFTLKIRSTKLEDSAMYFCASSEQGDGYTFGSGTRLTVV.

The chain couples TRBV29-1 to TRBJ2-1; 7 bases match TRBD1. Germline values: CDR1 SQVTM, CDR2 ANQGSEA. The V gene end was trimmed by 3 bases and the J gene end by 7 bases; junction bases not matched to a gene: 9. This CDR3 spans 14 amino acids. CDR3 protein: CSVDRQGEVNEQFF. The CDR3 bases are TGCAGCGTTGACAGGCAGGGGGAAGTAAATGAGCAGTTCTTC.

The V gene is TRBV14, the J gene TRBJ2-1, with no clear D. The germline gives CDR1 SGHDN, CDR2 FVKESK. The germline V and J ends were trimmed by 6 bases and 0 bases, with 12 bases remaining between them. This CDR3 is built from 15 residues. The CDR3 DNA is TGTGCCAGCAGTCCCGGAGAGCGCTCCTACAATGAGCAGTTCTTC. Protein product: CASSPGERSYNEQFF.

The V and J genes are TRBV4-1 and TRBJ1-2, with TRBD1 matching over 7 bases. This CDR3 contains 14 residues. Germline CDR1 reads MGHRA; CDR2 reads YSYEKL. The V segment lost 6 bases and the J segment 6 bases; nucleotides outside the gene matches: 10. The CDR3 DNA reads TGCGCCAGCAGGAGAGTCAGGGGGAAGGATGGCTACACCTTC. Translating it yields CASRRVRGKDGYTF.

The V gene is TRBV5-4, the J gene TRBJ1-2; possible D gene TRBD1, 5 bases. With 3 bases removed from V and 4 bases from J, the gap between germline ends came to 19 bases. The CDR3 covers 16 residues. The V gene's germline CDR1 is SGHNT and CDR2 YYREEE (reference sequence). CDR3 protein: CASSWDSDSLLYGYTF. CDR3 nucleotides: TGTGCCAGCAGCTGGGATTCCGACAGCCTCCTCTATGGCTACACCTTC.